This T cell receptor beta chain was recorded in a study of neurological immune-mediated disorders. CDR1 MNHEY and CDR2 SVGEGT come from the germline V gene. The CDR3 is 13 residues long. V lost 8 bases to trimming and J lost 1 base, with 9 bases between them. Unsorted libraries were prepared from 2 million PBMCs that had been stored at -80 C. Study-level results: Expanded clones shared no CDR3 amino acid sequences across subjects, suggesting private repertoires in all groups.

About this clonotype itself: The antigen is not known.

cDNA synthesis was performed by 5'RACE with 10-nucleotide random UMIs. From the 5' RACE reads, TCRdb called clonotypes with MiXCR, one entry per CDR3 protein. Of under 85,000 distinct CDR3 sequences in the sample, about a tenth are singletons; the top ten hold more than 1.5%. The chain carries TRBV6-2 or TRBV6-3 and TRBJ1-5, with D hard to call. The TCR was taken from a man aged 40-50 years in good health. Sequencing input: PBMCs. The chain's CDR3 is CASAEQSNQPQHF. In DNA form, the CDR3 reads TGTGCCAGCGCTGAACAAAGCAATCAGCCCCAGCATTTT.